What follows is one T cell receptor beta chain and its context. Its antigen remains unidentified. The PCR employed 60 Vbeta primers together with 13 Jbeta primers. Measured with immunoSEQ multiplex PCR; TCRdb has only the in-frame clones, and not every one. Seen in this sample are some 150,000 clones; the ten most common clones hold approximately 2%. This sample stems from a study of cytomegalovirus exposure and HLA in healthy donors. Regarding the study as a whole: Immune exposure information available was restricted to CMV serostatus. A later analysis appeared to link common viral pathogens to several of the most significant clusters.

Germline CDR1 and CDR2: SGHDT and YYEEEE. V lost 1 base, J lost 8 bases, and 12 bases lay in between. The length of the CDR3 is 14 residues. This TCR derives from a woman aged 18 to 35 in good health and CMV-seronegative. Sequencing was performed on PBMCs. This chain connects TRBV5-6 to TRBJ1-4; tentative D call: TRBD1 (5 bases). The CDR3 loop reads CASSLRQGGEKLFF. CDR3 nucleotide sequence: TGTGCCAGCAGCTTGAGGCAGGGTGGCGAAAAACTGTTTTTT.